The sequence of this T cell receptor (beta chain) was determined in a study of T cell repertoires in cytomegalovirus infection. Study as a whole: Well-studied HLA-B-restricted epitopes and recently identified HLA-C-restricted epitopes of CMV were both used in the study. Indications of both CMV infection and matching HLA type were provided by public TCR beta signatures. Study-level points and caveats: Cumulative public TCR beta family frequency identified CMV carriers with the relevant HLA.

This clonotype was detected once. The antigen remains unidentified. Germline V CDR1 and CDR2: MNHNS, SASEGT. V lost 1 base to trimming and J lost 0 bases, with 7 bases between them. This CDR3 is built from 14 residues. A single record per CDR3 protein comes from TCRdb applying MiXCR to the reads. The data show hundreds of thousands of distinct CDR3 sequences, approximately 33% seen once. This chain connects TRBV6-1 to TRBJ2-7; D gene ambiguous. The receptor was isolated from a human donor in good health (CMV status not recorded). Some clones in this sample may be carry-over from other donors' samples. The specimen was cultured CD8+ T cells from PBMCs, collected from culture after CMV antigen stimulation. CDR3 protein: CASSEGRASYEQYF. The CDR3 region has the DNA TGTGCCAGCAGTGAAGGACGAGCCTCCTACGAGCAGTACTTC.